The subject of this entry is one T cell receptor beta chain. The antigen is not known. No cell sorting was done before RNA was extracted from the tissue. A modified ARM-PCR protocol with three rounds of nested PCR amplified TCRbeta. TCRdb used MiXCR to reprocess the multiplex PCR reads, holding one entry per CDR3 protein. The data show about 200,000 distinct CDR3 sequences, 70% to 75% seen once. Looked up from germline, CDR1 is SQVTM and CDR2 is ANQGSEA. The CDR3 has 12 residues. V was trimmed by 8 bases and J by 3 bases, leaving 14 bases between them. The sample originates from a study of tumor and adjacent non-tumor tissue in lung cancer. Study overall: Histology: about twelve adenocarcinoma, a couple of squamous cell carcinoma, 1 small cell lung cancer. Some 4.1 million productive TCRbeta reads were obtained per sample on average. Study-level findings and limits: Tumor tissue had significantly higher TCR diversity than normal lung.

Material: lung tumor tissue. The rearrangement links TRBV29-1 to TRBJ2-7; D unclear. This TCR was recovered from a man aged 60 to 69 with non-small cell lung cancer. As DNA, the CDR3 is TGCAGCATTGTCGGCAAATTCTACGAGCAGTACTTC. Translation: CSIVGKFYEQYF.